Shown below are 3 T cell receptor beta chains from a single sample sequenced in a study of blood T cell repertoires in COVID-19. Clones were sequenced by immunoSEQ multiplex PCR, and TCRdb holds only the in-frame ones, with some missing. The sample has approximately 93,000 clones, more than 80% seen once. The specimen was peripheral blood. These receptors were obtained from a man aged 45-65 years with active or convalescent COVID-19.

This chain uses TRBV6-2 or TRBV6-3 with TRBJ2-5, with D perhaps TRBD2 (7 bases). Germline CDR1 is MNHEY and CDR2 is SVGEGT. With 5 bases removed from V and 2 bases from J, the gap between germline ends came to 15 bases. The CDR3 totals 15 residues. This chain's CDR3 is CASSDRGGPQETQYF. CDR3 DNA sequence: TGTGCCAGCAGTGACCGCGGGGGCCCTCAAGAGACCCAGTACTTC.

CDR3 loop: CASRPSGGAAEQYF. For the CDR3, the DNA is TGTGCCAGCAGGCCCAGCGGGGGGGCTGCCGAGCAGTACTTC. This rearrangement joins TRBV6-6 to TRBJ2-7; 10 bases line up with TRBD2. CDR3 length: 14 residues. J gave up 6 bases and V 6 bases, and 8 bases lay outside the gene matches. Germline CDR1 and CDR2: MNHNY and SVGAGI (reference sequence).

This CDR3 is CAWSVRSGGETQYF. The DNA of the CDR3 is TGTGCCTGGAGTGTACGTTCAGGGGGCGAGACCCAGTACTTC. This sequence joins TRBV30 and TRBJ2-5; 8 nucleotides line up with TRBD1. V lost 0 bases, J lost 5 bases, and 5 bases stayed unmatched. The CDR3 is made up of 14 amino acids. In germline, CDR1 is GTSNPN, CDR2 SVGIG (reference sequence).